Listed here are 16 T cell receptor beta chains from one sample, sequenced in a study of blood T cell repertoires in COVID-19. Using immunoSEQ multiplex PCR, the repertoire was profiled, and TCRdb retains in-frame clones only, with some absent. The sample carries about 120,000 clones, around 80% recorded once. The specimen sequenced was peripheral blood. Source of these receptors: a man aged 60-69 years with active or convalescent COVID-19.

This chain uses TRBV7-2 with TRBJ2-4, with D possibly being TRBD1 (5 bases). The CDR3 totals 14 residues. Per germline, CDR1 SGHTA and CDR2 FQGNSA. Trimming stripped 5 bases from V and 7 bases from J, with 15 bases between. CDR3 residues: CASSPSQAGNIQYF. The CDR3, as DNA: TGTGCCAGCAGCCCCTCCCAGGCAGGGAACATTCAGTACTTC.

This clone was seen once. The chain couples TRBV25-1 to TRBJ2-2; D is possibly TRBD1 (6 bases). The CDR3 is 15 amino acids. CDR1 and CDR2 from the germline V gene are MGHDK and SYGVNS. Trimming took off 6 bases at V and 1 base at J, with 12 bases between the two ends. The CDR3 nucleotides read TGTGCCAGCAGAACGGGCAGGGGGAACACCGGGGAGCTGTTTTTT. As protein: CASRTGRGNTGELFF.

The gene calls are TRBV5-1 and TRBJ2-3, with 11 bases matching TRBD2. The V gene end was trimmed by 0 bases and the J gene end by 2 bases; junction bases not matched to a gene: 5. Germline CDR1 reads SGHRS; CDR2 reads YFSETQ. CDR3 length equals 17 residues. The CDR3 nucleotides are TGCGCCAGCAGCTTGGTGCCTAGCGGGGGGATCACAGATACGCAGTATTTT. It specifies CASSLVPSGGITDTQYF.

This chain links TRBV9 with TRBJ2-3, with D hard to call. V gave up 7 bases and J gave up 1 base, with 10 bases separating them. Per the germline V gene, CDR1 is SGDLS and CDR2 is YYNGEE. The CDR3 consists of 13 residues. The CDR3 region has the DNA TGTGCCAGCCGACTCGACGGCACAGATACGCAGTATTTT. It specifies CASRLDGTDTQYF.

The rearrangement links TRBV20-1 to TRBJ2-1; 7 nucleotides align to TRBD1. With 3 bases clipped from V and 0 bases from J, the junction kept 20 bases outside the gene matches. Germline V gene lookup returns CDR1 DFQATT and CDR2 SNEGSKA (reference sequence). This CDR3 region has 20 residues. In DNA form, the CDR3 reads TGCAGTGCTAGTGGGACCCGGGGCGTGAAGGGGGCTAGCTCCTACAATGAGCAGTTCTTC. Encoded protein: CSASGTRGVKGASSYNEQFF.

The chain links TRBV10-2 to TRBJ2-1; 8 positions match TRBD2. Germline assignment: CDR1 WSHSY and CDR2 SAAADI. V dropped 0 bases and J dropped 2; count of bases not matched to a gene: 3. CDR3 length equals 16 residues. CDR3 sequence: CASSESIAGPYNEQFF. The CDR3 nucleotides read TGCGCCAGCAGTGAGTCAATAGCGGGACCCTACAATGAGCAGTTCTTC.

The chain joins TRBV10-3 to TRBJ1-3, with 7 bases lining up with TRBD1. The length of the CDR3 is 19 residues. Germline CDR1 is ENHRY and CDR2 is SYGVKD. With 6 bases clipped from V and 0 bases from J, the junction kept 17 bases outside the gene matches. CDR3 DNA sequence: TGTGCCATCAGCCGAGGAGACCACACGGACAGGATCTCTGGAAACACCATATATTTT. This sequence encodes CAISRGDHTDRISGNTIYF.

The chain joins TRBV27 to TRBJ2-7, with 8 bases aligning to TRBD2. V shed 5 bases and J 1 base; nucleotides not matched to a gene: 4. CDR3 length: 14 residues. The germline gives CDR1 MNHEY, CDR2 SMNVEV (reference sequence). As DNA, the CDR3 is TGTGCCAGCAGTGGGACTAGGTTATCCTACGAGCAGTACTTC. This translates into CASSGTRLSYEQYF.

The J gene is TRBJ2-1, the V gene TRBV6-6; 11 bases map to TRBD2. CDR3 length: 19 residues. With V trimmed by 5 bases and J by 6 bases, 18 bases remained unmatched. Germline values: CDR1 MNHNY, CDR2 SVGAGI (reference sequence). CDR3 sequence reads: CASSPKPLFTSGSGNEQFF. As DNA, the CDR3 is TGTGCCAGCAGTCCAAAGCCCCTTTTCACTAGCGGGAGTGGCAATGAGCAGTTCTTC.

This chain joins TRBV19 and TRBJ2-3; 10 bases align to TRBD2. The CDR3 length is 15 residues. Germline V gene sequence: CDR1 LNHDA, CDR2 SQIVND (reference sequence). V was clipped by 5 bases and J by 4 bases; unmatched bases: 6. CDR3 in amino acids: CASSELAGTADTQYF. CDR3 DNA: TGTGCCAGTAGTGAACTAGCGGGGACAGCAGATACGCAGTATTTT.

V gene TRBV18 combines with J gene TRBJ2-1; D perhaps matches TRBD2 (6 bases). Trimming pared 2 bases from V and 7 bases from J, leaving 21 bases between. The germline V gene has CDR1 KGHSH and CDR2 LQKENI. The CDR3 loop spans 17 amino acids. CDR3 in amino acids: CASSPNVRATRGNEQFF. For the CDR3, the DNA is TGTGCCAGCTCACCAAATGTCAGAGCGACTAGGGGTAATGAGCAGTTCTTC. Using reference TRBV18 and TRBJ2-1 for the parts outside the CDR3, the full variable domain is NAGVMQNPRHLVRRRGQEARLRCSPMKGHSHVYWYRQLPEEGLKFMVYLQKENIIDESGMPKERFSAEFPKEGPSILRIQQVVRGDSAAYFCASSPNVRATRGNEQFFGPGTRLTVL.

This clone was seen a handful of times. J is TRBJ2-7 and V is TRBV7-9; maybe TRBD2 (5 bases). V shed 0 bases and J shed 0 bases, with 18 bases lying between them. The length of the CDR3 is 18 residues. Germline V gene sequence: CDR1 SEHNR, CDR2 FQNEAQ (reference sequence). CDR3 in DNA: TGTGCCAGCAGCTTAGCTCGTGGAGCCAGCCTAGCCTCCTACGAGCAGTACTTC. Translation: CASSLARGASLASYEQYF.

This chain joins TRBV11-2 and TRBJ1-2; TRBD1 is a possible D gene (6 bases). CDR1 and CDR2 from the germline V gene are SGHAT and FQNNGV. CDR3 length equals 16 residues. V was cut by 1 base and J by 5 bases, with 17 bases left in between. This chain's CDR3 is CASSLVKPQGRYGYTF. The CDR3 nucleotides read TGTGCCAGCAGCTTAGTAAAGCCCCAGGGGCGGTATGGCTACACCTTC.

The chain is built from TRBV5-1 and TRBJ2-5; 7 nucleotides agree with TRBD1. Trimming cost V 4 bases and J 5 bases; bases outside gene matches: 5. Germline CDR1 is SGHRS and CDR2 is YFSETQ. The CDR3 has 13 residues. The DNA of the CDR3 is TGCGCCAGCAGCCTCGGGACAGCGGAGACCCAGTACTTC. Protein: CASSLGTAETQYF. Filled out from reference TRBV5-1 and TRBJ2-5, the complete variable domain reads KAGVTQTPRYLIKTRGQQVTLSCSPISGHRSVSWYQQTPGQGLQFLFEYFSETQRNKGNFPGRFSGRQFSNSRSEMNVSTLELGDSALYLCASSLGTAETQYFGPGTRLLVL.

The chain links TRBV7-6 to TRBJ2-3; D is unclear. Germline values: CDR1 SGHVS, CDR2 FNYEAQ. Trimming stripped 4 bases from V and 6 bases from J, with 8 bases between. This CDR3 contains 12 residues. CDR3 bases: TGTGCCAGCAGCTCCCCCGAGGATACGCAGTATTTT. This sequence encodes CASSSPEDTQYF.

The chain combines TRBV2 with TRBJ2-3; TRBD2 aligns across 7 bases. The CDR3 consists of 14 residues. Germline V gives CDR1 SNHLY, CDR2 FYNNEI. Trimming took 5 bases from V and 6 from J; bases not matched to a gene: 8. The CDR3 DNA reads as TGTGCCAGCAGTCGCGGGAGCGGACGCGATACGCAGTATTTT. Its protein is CASSRGSGRDTQYF.